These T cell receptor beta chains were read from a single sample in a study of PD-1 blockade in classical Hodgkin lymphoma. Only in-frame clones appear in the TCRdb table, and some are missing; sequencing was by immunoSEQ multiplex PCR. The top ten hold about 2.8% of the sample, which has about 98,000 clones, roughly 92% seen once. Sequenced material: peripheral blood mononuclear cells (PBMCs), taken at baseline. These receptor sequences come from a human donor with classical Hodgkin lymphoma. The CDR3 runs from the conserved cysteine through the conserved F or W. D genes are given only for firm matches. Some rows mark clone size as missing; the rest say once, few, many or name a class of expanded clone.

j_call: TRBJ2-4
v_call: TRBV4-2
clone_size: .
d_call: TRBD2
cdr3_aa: CASSRGTSGPYF
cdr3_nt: TGTGCCAGCAGCCGCGGGACTAGCGGTCCATACTTC

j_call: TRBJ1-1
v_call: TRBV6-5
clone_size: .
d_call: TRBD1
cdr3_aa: CASVRGPDTEAFF
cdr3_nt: TGTGCCAGCGTCAGGGGGCCGGACACTGAAGCTTTCTTT

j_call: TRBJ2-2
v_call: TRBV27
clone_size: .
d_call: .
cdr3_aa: CASSLRTLNTGELFF
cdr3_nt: TGTGCCAGCAGTTTAAGGACTTTGAACACCGGGGAGCTGTTTTTT

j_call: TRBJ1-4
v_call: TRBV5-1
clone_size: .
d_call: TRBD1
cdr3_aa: CASTQTGGAYEKLFF
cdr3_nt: TGCGCCAGTACCCAAACAGGGGGCGCGTATGAAAAACTGTTTTTT

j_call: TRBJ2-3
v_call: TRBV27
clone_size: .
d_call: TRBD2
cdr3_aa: CASSLSSIRRESTDTQYF
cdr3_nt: TGTGCCAGCAGTTTATCTTCTATTCGGCGGGAGAGCACAGATACGCAGTATTTT

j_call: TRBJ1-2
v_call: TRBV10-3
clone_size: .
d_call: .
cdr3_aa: CAISGIRVDYGYTF
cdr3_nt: TGTGCCATCTCAGGTATCAGGGTTGACTATGGCTACACCTTC

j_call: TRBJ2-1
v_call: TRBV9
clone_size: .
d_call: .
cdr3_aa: CASSRGESGTSEQFF
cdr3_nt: TGTGCCAGCAGCCGTGGGGAGTCTGGGACGAGTGAGCAGTTCTTC

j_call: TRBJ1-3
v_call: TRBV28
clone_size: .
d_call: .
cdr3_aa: CASSFSQTTIYF
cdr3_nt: TGTGCCAGCAGTTTCTCCCAAACCACCATATATTTT

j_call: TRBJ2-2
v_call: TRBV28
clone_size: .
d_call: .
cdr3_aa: CASLDRRVAGELFF
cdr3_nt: TGTGCCAGCCTTGACAGGAGGGTCGCCGGGGAGCTGTTTTTT

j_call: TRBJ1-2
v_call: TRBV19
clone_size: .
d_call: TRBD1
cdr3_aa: CASSRTGMDGYTF
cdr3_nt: TGTGCCAGTAGTAGGACAGGGATGGATGGCTACACCTTC

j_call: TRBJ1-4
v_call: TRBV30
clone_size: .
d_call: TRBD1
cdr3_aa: CAWNRDRRNGEKLFF
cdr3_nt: TGTGCCTGGAACCGGGACAGGAGGAACGGCGAAAAACTGTTTTTT

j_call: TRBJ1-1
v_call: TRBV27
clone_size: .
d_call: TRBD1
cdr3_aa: CASRQGATIVTEAFF
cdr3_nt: TGTGCCAGCAGACAGGGGGCGACGATCGTAACTGAAGCTTTCTTT

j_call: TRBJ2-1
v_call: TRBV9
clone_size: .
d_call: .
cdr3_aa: CASSSGDLYEQFF
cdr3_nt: TGTGCCAGCAGTTCCGGGGACCTCTATGAGCAGTTCTTC

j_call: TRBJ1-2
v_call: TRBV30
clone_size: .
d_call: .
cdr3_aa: CAWSGQYNYGYTF
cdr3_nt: TGTGCCTGGAGTGGACAGTACAACTATGGCTACACCTTC

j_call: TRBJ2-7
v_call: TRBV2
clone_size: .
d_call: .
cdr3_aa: CASREIRGYEQYF
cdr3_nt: TGTGCCAGCAGAGAAATCAGGGGTTACGAGCAGTACTTC

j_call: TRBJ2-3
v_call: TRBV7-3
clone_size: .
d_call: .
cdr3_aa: CASSLRGRGTDTQYF
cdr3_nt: TGTGCCAGCAGCTTAAGGGGGCGCGGCACAGATACGCAGTATTTT

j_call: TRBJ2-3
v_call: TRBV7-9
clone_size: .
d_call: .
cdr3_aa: CASSWSTDTQYF
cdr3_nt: TGTGCCAGCAGTTGGAGCACAGATACGCAGTATTTT

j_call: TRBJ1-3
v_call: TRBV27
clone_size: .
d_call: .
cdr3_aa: CASSSDSLSSGNTIYF
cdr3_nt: TGTGCCAGCAGCTCCGATTCCCTGAGCTCTGGAAACACCATATATTTT

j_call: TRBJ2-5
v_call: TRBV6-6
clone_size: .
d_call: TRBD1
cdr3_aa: CASSYWDSGETQYF
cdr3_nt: TGTGCCAGCAGTTACTGGGACAGTGGAGAGACCCAGTACTTC

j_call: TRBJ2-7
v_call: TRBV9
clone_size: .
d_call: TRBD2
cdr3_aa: CASSVVGGGEQYF
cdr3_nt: TGTGCCAGCAGCGTAGTTGGCGGGGGAGAGCAGTACTTC

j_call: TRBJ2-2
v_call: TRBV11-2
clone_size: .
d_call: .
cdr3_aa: CASSLSSYTGELFF
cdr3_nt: TGTGCCAGCAGCTTATCCTCTTACACCGGGGAGCTGTTTTTT

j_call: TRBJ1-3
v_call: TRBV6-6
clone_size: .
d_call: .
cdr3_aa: CASSSRPVAGGNTIYF
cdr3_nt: TGTGCCAGCAGTTCTCGGCCCGTGGCAGGCGGAAACACCATATATTTT

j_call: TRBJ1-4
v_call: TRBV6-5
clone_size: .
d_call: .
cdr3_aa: CASSQSEKLFF
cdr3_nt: TGTGCCAGCAGTCAAAGTGAAAAACTGTTTTTT

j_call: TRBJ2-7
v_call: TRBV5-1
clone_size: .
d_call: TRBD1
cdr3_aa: CASSLVGQGSNRGEQYF
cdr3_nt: TGCGCCAGCAGCTTGGTAGGACAGGGAAGTAACCGAGGCGAGCAGTACTTC

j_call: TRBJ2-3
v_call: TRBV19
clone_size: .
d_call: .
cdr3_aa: CASRSLPTDTQYF
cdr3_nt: TGTGCCAGTAGGAGCCTGCCCACAGATACGCAGTATTTT

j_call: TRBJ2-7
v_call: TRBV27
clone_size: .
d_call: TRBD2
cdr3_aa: CASSVGLASYEQYF
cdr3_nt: TGTGCCAGCAGTGTGGGACTAGCATCGTACGAGCAGTACTTC

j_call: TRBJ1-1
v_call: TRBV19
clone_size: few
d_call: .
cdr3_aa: CASKRNTEAFF
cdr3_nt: TGTGCCAGTAAGAGGAACACTGAAGCTTTCTTT

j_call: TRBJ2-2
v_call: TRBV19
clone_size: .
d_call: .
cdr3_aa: CASSIKVISGELFF
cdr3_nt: TGTGCCAGTAGTATTAAGGTTATCTCTGGGGAGCTGTTTTTT

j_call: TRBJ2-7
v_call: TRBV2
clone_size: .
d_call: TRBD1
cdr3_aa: CASRKGAGSYEQYF
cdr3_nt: TGTGCCAGCAGGAAGGGGGCTGGGTCCTACGAGCAGTACTTC

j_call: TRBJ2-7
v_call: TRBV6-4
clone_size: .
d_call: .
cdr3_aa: CASRIGGAGDEQYF
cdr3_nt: TGTGCCAGCAGGATTGGGGGGGCCGGAGACGAGCAGTACTTC

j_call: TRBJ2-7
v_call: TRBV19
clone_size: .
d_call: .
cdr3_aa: CATIQGYEQYF
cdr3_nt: TGTGCCACCATACAGGGCTACGAGCAGTACTTC

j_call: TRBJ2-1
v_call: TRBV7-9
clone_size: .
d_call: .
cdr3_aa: CASSIRQAWRVSENEQFF
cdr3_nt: TGTGCCAGCAGCATCCGGCAAGCGTGGCGGGTGTCCGAAAATGAGCAGTTCTTC

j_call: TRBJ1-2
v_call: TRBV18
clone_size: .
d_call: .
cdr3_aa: CASSPPKIRVGYGYTF
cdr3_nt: TGTGCCAGCTCACCACCTAAGATTAGGGTCGGCTATGGCTACACCTTC

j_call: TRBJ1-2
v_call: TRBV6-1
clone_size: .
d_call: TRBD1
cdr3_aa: CASSEFGDRGGYTF
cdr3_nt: TGTGCCAGCAGTGAATTCGGGGACAGAGGTGGCTACACCTTC

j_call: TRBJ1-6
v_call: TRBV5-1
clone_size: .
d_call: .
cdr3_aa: CASSLEGGGLLNSPLHF
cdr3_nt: TGCGCCAGCAGCTTGGAGGGGGGAGGACTGCTGAATTCACCCCTCCACTTT

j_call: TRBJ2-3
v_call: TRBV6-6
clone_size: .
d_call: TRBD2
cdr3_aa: CASSSGLAGAKDTQYF
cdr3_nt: TGTGCCAGCAGCTCGGGACTAGCGGGAGCTAAAGATACGCAGTATTTT

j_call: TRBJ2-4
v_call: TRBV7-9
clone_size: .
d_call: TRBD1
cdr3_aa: CASSSARGRNIQYF
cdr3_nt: TGTGCCAGCAGCTCCGCCAGGGGGAGAAACATTCAGTACTTC

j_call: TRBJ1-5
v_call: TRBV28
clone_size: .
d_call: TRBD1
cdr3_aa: CASSPIPRGRDQPQHF
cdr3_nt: TGTGCCAGCAGTCCAATCCCCAGGGGGCGAGATCAGCCCCAGCATTTT

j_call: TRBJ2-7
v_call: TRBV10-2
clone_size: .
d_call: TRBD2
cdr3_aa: CASRQSGSYEQYF
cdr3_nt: TGCGCCAGTCGACAGAGCGGGAGCTACGAGCAGTACTTC

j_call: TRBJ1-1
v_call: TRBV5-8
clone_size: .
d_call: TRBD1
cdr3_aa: CASSLQGMGGTEAFF
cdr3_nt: TGTGCCAGCAGCTTACAGGGGATGGGAGGCACTGAAGCTTTCTTT

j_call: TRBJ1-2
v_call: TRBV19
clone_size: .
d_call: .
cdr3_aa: CASSDSPYGYTF
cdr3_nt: TGTGCCAGTTCGGACAGCCCCTATGGCTACACCTTC